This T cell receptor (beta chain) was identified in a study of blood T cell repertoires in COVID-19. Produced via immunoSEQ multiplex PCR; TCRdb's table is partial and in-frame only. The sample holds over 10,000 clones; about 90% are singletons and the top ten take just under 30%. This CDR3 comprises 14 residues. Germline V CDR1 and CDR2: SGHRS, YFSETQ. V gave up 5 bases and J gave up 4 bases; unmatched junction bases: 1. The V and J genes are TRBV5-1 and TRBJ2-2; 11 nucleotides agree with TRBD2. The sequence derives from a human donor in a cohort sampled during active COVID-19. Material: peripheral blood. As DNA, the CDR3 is TGCGCCAGCAGAGGACTAGCGGGCACCGGGGAGCTGTTTTTT. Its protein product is CASRGLAGTGELFF.